This T cell receptor (beta chain) is from a study of T cell changes during pregnancy in multiple sclerosis. Generated by immunoSEQ multiplex PCR, the TCRdb table keeps only in-frame clones and is missing some. The profile shows roughly 80,000 clones, under 95% of them singletons. The V gene's germline CDR1 is LNHDA and CDR2 SQIVND (reference sequence). The CDR3 is 14 residues long. V lost 7 bases, J lost 3 bases, and 15 bases lay in between. V and J are TRBV19 and TRBJ1-2; perhaps TRBD1 as D (5 bases). The sequencing here drew on peripheral blood, taken before pregnancy. This clonotype was obtained from a female donor with multiple sclerosis, enrolled in a pregnancy study. The CDR3 sequence is CASTVARGYYGYTF. In nucleotides, the CDR3 is TGTGCCAGTACTGTCGCCCGGGGGTACTATGGCTACACCTTC.